Shown below are 19 T cell receptor beta chains from a single sample sequenced in a study of blood T cell repertoires in COVID-19. Data came from immunoSEQ multiplex PCR; TCRdb stores just in-frame clones and leaves some out. The table includes about 42,000 clones, around 83% detected once. Sequenced material: peripheral blood. Every receptor here comes from a woman in her seventies in a cohort sampled during active COVID-19.

CDR3 protein: CASSEDGTESYEQYF. The CDR3 nucleotides are TGTGCCAGCAGTGAGGATGGGACAGAATCCTACGAGCAGTACTTC. The genes are TRBV6-2 or TRBV6-3 and TRBJ2-7, with 7 nucleotides matching TRBD1. Looked up from germline, CDR1 is MNHEY and CDR2 is SVGEGT. The CDR3 has 15 amino acids. With V trimmed by 5 bases and J by 1 base, 8 bases remained unmatched.

The sample holds a few counts of this clone. The chain is built from TRBV3-1 (or the pseudogene TRBV3-2) and TRBJ2-3; the match to TRBD2 covers 9 bases. The J segment lost 4 bases and the V segment lost 1 base, leaving 3 bases of the junction unmatched. The CDR3 is 15 amino acids. Germline lookup yields CDR1 LGHDT and CDR2 YNNKEL (reference sequence). Here the CDR3 DNA reads TGTGCCAGCAGCCAAGTTAGCGGGAGTGCAGATACGCAGTATTTT. Protein: CASSQVSGSADTQYF.

The rearrangement uses TRBV30 and TRBJ2-5; perhaps TRBD2 as D (6 bases). Germline loops: CDR1 GTSNPN, CDR2 SVGIG (reference sequence). The ends were cut back, 2 bases at V and 5 bases at J, with 12 bases in the middle. The CDR3 is 13 residues long. The chain's CDR3 is CAWSREGRETQYF. The CDR3 nucleotides read TGTGCCTGGAGTCGCGAGGGGAGGGAGACCCAGTACTTC.

The J gene is TRBJ2-2, the V gene TRBV3-1 (or the pseudogene TRBV3-2); 11 nucleotides line up with TRBD2. From germline, CDR1 is LGHDT and CDR2 YNNKEL (reference sequence). CDR3 size: 16 residues. The ends lost 9 bases at V and 1 base at J; junction bases unmatched: 7. This CDR3 is CASKGLAGGNTGELFF. The CDR3 DNA reads TGTGCCAGTAAGGGCCTAGCGGGAGGGAACACCGGGGAGCTGTTTTTT.

The chain joins TRBV7-8 to TRBJ2-2, with D maybe TRBD2 (5 bases). Germline lookup yields CDR1 SGHVS and CDR2 FQNEAQ. This CDR3 comprises 17 residues. V lost 2 bases to trimming and J lost 3 bases, with 16 bases between them. DNA for the CDR3: TGTGCCAGCAGCTTACGTCTTAGTTGGGGAGACACCGGGGAGCTGTTTTTT. Protein sequence: CASSLRLSWGDTGELFF.

The chain joins TRBV7-2 to TRBJ2-3; 8 bases are shared with TRBD2. From germline, CDR1 is SGHTA and CDR2 FQGNSA. The CDR3 has 14 amino acids. V lost 4 bases and J lost 5; bases outside the gene matches: 5. The CDR3 DNA sequence: TGTGCCAGCAGCTCCGCGCTAGCGGGAGATACGCAGTATTTT. Translation: CASSSALAGDTQYF. Together with reference TRBV7-2 and TRBJ2-3, the CDR3 gives the full variable domain: GAGVSQSPSNKVTEKGKDVELRCDPISGHTALYWYRQSLGQGLEFLIYFQGNSAPDKSGLPSDRFSAERTGGSVSTLTIQRTQQEDSAVYLCASSSALAGDTQYFGPGTRLTVL.

This clone was seen just once. This chain links TRBV5-1 with TRBJ2-4; unclear D gene. Trimming pared 0 bases from V and 6 bases from J, leaving 10 bases between. Looked up from germline, CDR1 is SGHRS and CDR2 is YFSETQ. The CDR3 contains 14 residues. The CDR3 loop is CASSLGGLGNIQYF. The CDR3 DNA reads as TGCGCCAGCAGCTTGGGAGGTTTGGGAAACATTCAGTACTTC. Full variable domain (outside the CDR3, taken from reference TRBV5-1 and TRBJ2-4): KAGVTQTPRYLIKTRGQQVTLSCSPISGHRSVSWYQQTPGQGLQFLFEYFSETQRNKGNFPGRFSGRQFSNSRSEMNVSTLELGDSALYLCASSLGGLGNIQYFGAGTRLSVL.

The CDR3 reads CASRKTGGTEAFF. As DNA, the CDR3 is TGTGCCAGCAGGAAAACAGGGGGTACTGAAGCTTTCTTT. The chain has TRBV25-1 and TRBJ1-1; 8 bases match TRBD1. The trim removed 6 bases at V and 5 bases at J, leaving 5 bases unmatched. The CDR3 has 13 residues. The V gene's germline CDR1 is MGHDK and CDR2 SYGVNS. The full variable domain, in which reference TRBV25-1 and TRBJ1-1 provide the parts outside the CDR3, is EADIYQTPRYLVIGTGKKITLECSQTMGHDKMYWYQQDPGMELHLIHYSYGVNSTEKGDLSSESTVSRIRTEHFPLTLESARPSHTSQYLCASRKTGGTEAFFGQGTRLTVV.

Points on this clone: Relative to the germline gene, one junction end is altered; a read error may explain this. The rearrangement joins TRBV18 to TRBJ1-1; 10 nucleotides match TRBD1. Germline V gene data show CDR1 as KGHSH and CDR2 as LQKENI. The length of the CDR3 is 15 residues. CDR3 sequence reads: CASSPRQGANPEAFF. The CDR3 coding sequence is TGTGCCAGCTCACCCCGACAGGGGGCGAACCCTGAAGCTTTCTTT.

This chain links TRBV10-1 with TRBJ2-7; maybe TRBD2 (5 bases). The CDR3 consists of 15 residues. The germline CDR1 and CDR2 sequences are WNHNN and SYGVQD (reference sequence). Trimming pared 3 bases from V and 6 bases from J, leaving 18 bases between. The CDR3 is CASSDPASTRGEQYF. CDR3 sequence (DNA): TGCGCCAGCAGTGACCCCGCGTCGACCCGGGGCGAGCAGTACTTC.

This sequence joins TRBV6-5 and TRBJ2-5, with TRBD1 as a possible D gene (5 bases). The CDR3 runs to 15 residues. CDR1 and CDR2 (germline): MNHEY, SVGAGI. The V and J ends lost 6 bases and 7 bases respectively, with 21 bases between them. As DNA, the CDR3 is TGTGCCAGCAGGAACGCACAGGTCGTAGAAATGACCCAGTACTTC. Its translation: CASRNAQVVEMTQYF.

The genes are TRBV29-1 and TRBJ2-1, with a weak D call TRBD1 (6 bases). Trimming removed 6 bases from V and 4 bases from J, with 10 bases in between. The CDR3 sequence is 12 residues long. The germline V gene encodes CDR1 SQVTM and CDR2 ANQGSEA. CDR3 in amino acids: CSVAGQYNEQFF. In DNA form, the CDR3 reads TGCAGCGTCGCAGGACAGTACAATGAGCAGTTCTTC.

This rearrangement joins TRBV4-3 to TRBJ2-3; D is unclear. Germline values: CDR1 LGHNA, CDR2 YSLEER. The V gene lost 0 bases and the J gene lost 2 bases, with 9 bases spanning the gap. There are 15 residues in the CDR3. The CDR3 loop is CASSQDRLSTDTQYF. The CDR3 DNA reads as TGCGCCAGCAGCCAAGATCGACTTTCCACAGATACGCAGTATTTT.

V is TRBV9 and J is TRBJ1-3; D is ambiguous. The germline gives CDR1 SGDLS, CDR2 YYNGEE. V gave up 2 bases and J gave up 0 bases, with 12 bases separating them. CDR3 length equals 16 residues. CDR3 DNA: TGTGCCAGCAGCGTCAGTGCCCTGCTCTCTGGAAACACCATATATTTT. The encoded protein is CASSVSALLSGNTIYF.

This clone appeared once. Here the CDR3 DNA reads TGTGCCAGCAGCTTAGAGGGTAGCGGGGAGACCCAGTACTTC. Amino acid sequence: CASSLEGSGETQYF. The chain recombines TRBV7-9 with TRBJ2-5, with 7 bases fitting TRBD2. J was trimmed by 5 bases and V by 1 base; bases with no gene match: 4. CDR1 is SEHNR and CDR2 is FQNEAQ in the germline V gene (reference sequence). The CDR3 loop spans 14 amino acids.

There are a few counts of this clone. The gene calls are TRBV7-2 and TRBJ2-3, with D possibly matching TRBD2 (6 bases). Germline V CDR1 and CDR2: SGHTA, FQGNSA. Trimming stripped 4 bases from V and 4 bases from J, with 18 bases between. This CDR3 contains 16 residues. The CDR3, as DNA: TGTGCCAGCAGCTCCCCCCCGACTCCTAGCGCAGATACGCAGTATTTT. Translating it yields CASSSPPTPSADTQYF.

The CDR3 loop is CAWSGGADYEQYF. DNA for the CDR3: TGTGCCTGGAGCGGAGGGGCAGATTACGAGCAGTACTTC. This chain connects TRBV30 to TRBJ2-7, with D maybe TRBD2 (6 bases). The V gene lost 3 bases and the J gene lost 4 bases, with 13 bases spanning the gap. Germline CDR1 is GTSNPN and CDR2 is SVGIG (reference sequence). The CDR3 is 13 residues long.

The genes are TRBV7-9 and TRBJ2-1; 7 bases line up with TRBD1. The germline V gene has CDR1 SEHNR and CDR2 FQNEAQ (reference sequence). The CDR3 loop spans 13 amino acids. Trimming cost V 9 bases and J 6 bases; bases outside gene matches: 8. CDR3 DNA sequence: TGTGCCAGTAACCAACAGGGGTTCAATGAGCAGTTCTTC. This encodes CASNQQGFNEQFF.

This clone was detected once. The rearrangement joins TRBV28 to TRBJ2-3, with 11 bases fitting TRBD2. Germline lookup yields CDR1 MDHEN and CDR2 SYDVKM. The CDR3 has 14 amino acids. V trimming: 7 bases; J trimming: 10 bases; junction bases outside the gene matches: 10. The chain's CDR3 is CASIRGLAGSSQYF. The CDR3 nucleotides are TGTGCCAGCATTCGAGGACTAGCGGGTAGTTCGCAGTATTTT. Using reference TRBV28 and TRBJ2-3 for the parts outside the CDR3, the full variable domain is DVKVTQSSRYLVKRTGEKVFLECVQDMDHENMFWYRQDPGLGLRLIYFSYDVKMKEKGDIPEGYSVSREKKERFSLILESASTNQTSMYLCASIRGLAGSSQYFGPGTRLTVL.